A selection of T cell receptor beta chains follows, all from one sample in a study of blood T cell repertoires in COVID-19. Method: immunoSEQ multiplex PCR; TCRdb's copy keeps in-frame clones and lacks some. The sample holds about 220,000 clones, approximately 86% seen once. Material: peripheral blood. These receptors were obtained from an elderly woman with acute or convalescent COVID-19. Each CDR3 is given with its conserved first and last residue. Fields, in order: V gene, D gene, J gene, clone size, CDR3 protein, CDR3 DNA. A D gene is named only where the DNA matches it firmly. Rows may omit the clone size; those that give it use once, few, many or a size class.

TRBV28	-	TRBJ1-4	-	CASSLPGLGEKLFF	TGTGCCAGCAGCCTCCCAGGGCTGGGTGAAAAACTGTTTTTT
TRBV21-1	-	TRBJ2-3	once	CASSKFWHLTDTQYF	TGTGCCAGCAGCAAATTCTGGCACCTCACAGATACGCAGTATTTT
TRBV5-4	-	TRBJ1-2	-	CASSSDTYGYTF	TGTGCCAGCAGCTCCGACACCTATGGCTACACCTTC
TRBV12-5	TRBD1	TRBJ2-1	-	CASGTDRGRLFF	TGTGCTAGTGGCACCGACAGGGGGCGCCTGTTCTTC
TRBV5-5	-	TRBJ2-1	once	CASVGETHGEQFF	TGTGCCAGCGTCGGGGAGACACACGGGGAGCAGTTCTTC
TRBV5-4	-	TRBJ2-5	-	CASSLGFGQETQYF	TGTGCCAGCAGCTTGGGGTTCGGCCAAGAGACCCAGTACTTC
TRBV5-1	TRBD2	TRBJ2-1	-	CASHLAGENNEQFF	TGCGCCAGCCACTTAGCGGGGGAGAACAATGAGCAGTTCTTC
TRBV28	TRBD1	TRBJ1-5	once	CASSPGTGMMGGPQHF	TGTGCCAGCAGTCCCGGGACAGGGATGATGGGCGGGCCCCAGCATTTT
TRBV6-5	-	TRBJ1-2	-	CASSYWGNYGYTF	TGTGCCAGCAGTTACTGGGGCAATTATGGCTACACCTTC
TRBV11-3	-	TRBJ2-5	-	CASSLGERAGETQYF	TGTGCCAGCAGCTTAGGAGAGAGGGCCGGGGAGACCCAGTACTTC
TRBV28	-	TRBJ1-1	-	CASSLGVGGNTEAFF	TGTGCCAGCAGTTTAGGGGTTGGAGGGAACACTGAAGCTTTCTTT